This T cell receptor (beta chain) was sequenced in a study of CXCR3-negative and CXCR3-positive naive CD8 T cells. TRB cDNA libraries were made by UMI-labeled 5' RACE. TCRdb re-called the 5' RACE reads and gives one entry per CDR3 protein, without DNA. This repertoire includes 130,000 or so distinct CDR3 sequences. Source material: naive CXCR3- CD8+ T cells from blood. Subset specified: CD45RO-CCR7+CD27+CD95- naive CD8+ T cells lacking CXCR3 (TNR3-). This clonotype was obtained from a human donor in good health. Some clones in this sample may be carry-over from other donors' samples.

The CDR3 sequence: CASKLAGDYEQYF. The chain couples TRBV27 to TRBJ2-7; the D call of TRBD2 rests on TCRdb alone, since no DNA is present to check it. CDR3 length equals 13 residues. Germline CDR1 reads MNHEY; CDR2 reads SMNVEV (reference sequence).